The present TCR beta chain was sequenced within a study of blood T cells in healthy people across ages. Per sample, a minimum of 6.5 million PBMCs were isolated. To note about this clonotype: What it binds is unknown.

Points from the study as a whole: Naive CD4+ cell counts and diversity both ran higher in long-lived than in aged donors. Leaving the PBMCs unsorted stopped any conclusive comparison of naive versus antigen-experienced cells.

Next came a second PCR, run for about 6 to 12 cycles, which used a sample-barcoded 5' primer along with a J-beta primer mix. The template-switch adaptor was a 5' adaptor with 12 random nucleotides. It tagged each cDNA molecule. TCRdb analysed the 5' RACE reads with MiXCR anew, one entry per CDR3 protein. Found here are hundreds of thousands of distinct CDR3 sequences, roughly two fifths of them singletons; the top ten hold around a fifth. Sequencing was done on a sample of blood. The receptor was isolated from a woman in her fifties or sixties in good health.

The CDR3 is CASSSYGRGYNEQFF. In nucleotides, the CDR3 is TGTGCCAGCAGTTCGTATGGGCGGGGGTACAATGAGCAGTTCTTC. This sequence joins TRBV27 and TRBJ2-1; 7 bases match TRBD2. Germline CDR1 reads MNHEY; CDR2 reads SMNVEV (reference sequence). The CDR3 is made up of 15 amino acids. The trim removed 4 bases at V and 4 bases at J, leaving 7 bases unmatched.